Following are 19 T cell receptor beta chains from one sample sequenced in a study of long-term antiretroviral therapy in people with HIV. They ran version v3.0 of the immunoSEQ assay at survey level. Profiling relied on immunoSEQ multiplex PCR, and the TCRdb table lists in-frame clones only, not all of them. The profile shows 20,000 to 25,000 clones, roughly 84% of them singletons. The specimen comprised unsorted PBMCs, sampled 0.6 years after starting antiretroviral therapy. The receptors originated from a man aged 60-69 years with HIV.

The chain joins TRBV28 to TRBJ2-5; 10 nucleotides line up with TRBD1. J was trimmed by 5 bases and V by 5 bases; bases with no gene match: 11. The length of the CDR3 is 16 residues. Germline CDR1 and CDR2: MDHEN and SYDVKM. In DNA, the CDR3 is TGTGCCAGCAGTCCCACGCCGGGACAGGGGAGGGAGACCCAGTACTTC. Protein sequence: CASSPTPGQGRETQYF. Complete variable domain (other parts from reference TRBV28 and TRBJ2-5): DVKVTQSSRYLVKRTGEKVFLECVQDMDHENMFWYRQDPGLGLRLIYFSYDVKMKEKGDIPEGYSVSREKKERFSLILESASTNQTSMYLCASSPTPGQGRETQYFGPGTRLLVL.

CDR3 region: CASSQGGLETQYF. The CDR3 nucleotides read TGTGCCAGCAGTCAAGGGGGTCTGGAGACCCAGTACTTC. The J gene is TRBJ2-5, the V gene TRBV28, with a tentative D call TRBD1 (6 bases). Germline lookup yields CDR1 MDHEN and CDR2 SYDVKM. This CDR3 contains 13 residues. V lost 5 bases to trimming and J lost 5 bases, with 12 bases between them.

The chain carries TRBV15 and TRBJ1-2, with TRBD1 matching over 7 bases. The CDR3 covers 14 residues. J lost 3 bases, V lost 1 base, and 2 bases had no gene match. CDR1 and CDR2 from the germline V gene are LNHNV and YYDKDF (reference sequence). CDR3 sequence (DNA): TGTGCCACCAGCAGAGCAGACAGGGACTATGGCTACACCTTC. Its protein is CATSRADRDYGYTF.

The chain is built from TRBV28 and TRBJ1-5, with D unresolved. Germline V gives CDR1 MDHEN, CDR2 SYDVKM. Trimming left V 6 bases short and J 3 bases short, with 12 bases between. This CDR3 comprises 14 residues. CDR3 nucleotide sequence: TGTGCCAGCAGCTCCCTTCAATACAATCAGCCCCAGCATTTT. This encodes CASSSLQYNQPQHF.

The chain uses TRBV19 and TRBJ1-1; D is unresolved. Germline CDR1 is LNHDA and CDR2 is SQIVND (reference sequence). This CDR3 comprises 11 residues. V lost 9 bases and J 9 bases, leaving 14 bases between the germline ends. The DNA for the CDR3 is TGTGCCAGCCAAGATCTCCAGAAAGCTTTCTTT. Residues: CASQDLQKAFF.

J is TRBJ2-3 and V is TRBV6-1; 9 bases are a match to TRBD1. CDR3 length: 14 residues. V shed 4 bases and J 1 base; nucleotides not matched to a gene: 0. Looked up from germline, CDR1 is MNHNS and CDR2 is SASEGT. The CDR3 loop reads CASSGQGGTDTQYF. The CDR3 DNA sequence: TGTGCCAGCAGTGGACAGGGGGGCACAGATACGCAGTATTTT.

V is TRBV2 and J is TRBJ2-3; TRBD2 aligns across 12 bases. CDR3 length: 14 residues. Germline CDR1 SNHLY, CDR2 FYNNEI. V lost 9 bases and J lost 6; bases outside the gene matches: 7. The CDR3 sequence: CASQTSGREDTQYF. The CDR3 nucleotides read TGTGCCAGTCAGACTAGCGGGAGAGAGGATACGCAGTATTTT.

The gene calls are TRBV4-1 and TRBJ1-1, with D possibly being TRBD1 (6 bases). The length of the CDR3 is 16 residues. CDR1 is MGHRA and CDR2 is YSYEKL in the germline V gene. Trimming took 3 bases from V and 1 from J, leaving 15 bases between them. The CDR3 DNA reads as TGCGCCAGCAGCCATCCACAGGGACGGAAGAACACTGAAGCTTTCTTT. It translates to CASSHPQGRKNTEAFF.

The rearrangement joins TRBV4-2 to TRBJ1-6, with no clear D. V lost 0 bases and J 8 bases, leaving 17 bases between the germline ends. The CDR3 sequence is 17 residues long. Germline CDR1 and CDR2: LGHNA and YNFKEQ. The CDR3 loop reads CASSQDALGAGHSPLHF. In DNA form, the CDR3 reads TGTGCCAGCAGCCAAGATGCCCTTGGAGCTGGACATTCACCCCTCCACTTT.

This chain links TRBV5-1 with TRBJ2-4; no clear D gene. Germline values: CDR1 SGHRS, CDR2 YFSETQ. The V end was cut by 0 bases, the J end by 1 base, with 14 bases between. This CDR3 has 17 amino acids. CDR3 bases: TGCGCCAGCAGCTTGGTTCGGGCGTTGGGTGCCAAAAACATTCAGTACTTC. It encodes CASSLVRALGAKNIQYF.

The rearrangement joins TRBV6-1 to TRBJ1-1, with a tentative D call TRBD1 (6 bases). V was shortened by 4 bases and J by 3 bases, with 21 bases between the two germline ends. Looked up from germline, CDR1 is MNHNS and CDR2 is SASEGT. This CDR3 is built from 17 residues. The CDR3 region is CASSGEWGAMWDTEAFF. The CDR3 nucleotides read TGTGCCAGCAGTGGAGAGTGGGGGGCGATGTGGGACACTGAAGCTTTCTTT.

The chain links TRBV5-4 to TRBJ2-7; D might be TRBD1 (6 bases). CDR1 is SGHNT, CDR2 YYREEE, per germline (reference sequence). This CDR3 region has 14 residues. The V gene lost 4 bases and the J gene lost 1 base, with 12 bases spanning the gap. This CDR3 is CASSRTQGSYEQYF. The CDR3 DNA reads as TGTGCCAGCAGCCGCACACAGGGTTCCTACGAGCAGTACTTC. Full variable domain (remainder filled in from reference TRBV5-4 and TRBJ2-7): ETGVTQSPTHLIKTRGQQVTLRCSSQSGHNTVSWYQQALGQGPQFIFQYYREEENGRGNFPPRFSGLQFPNYSSELNVNALELDDSALYLCASSRTQGSYEQYFGPGTRLTVT.

V usage is TRBV5-1 and J usage is TRBJ2-3; a possible D gene is TRBD2 (7 bases). CDR3 size: 15 residues. V was clipped by 4 bases and J by 2 bases, with 14 bases between them. CDR1 is SGHRS, CDR2 YFSETQ, per germline. The CDR3 DNA is TGCGCCAGCAGCGACCCGGGGGGCTCCACAGATACGCAGTATTTT. Translated: CASSDPGGSTDTQYF.

The rearrangement uses TRBV2 and TRBJ2-5; 11 bases fit TRBD2. With 7 bases clipped from V and 5 bases from J, the junction kept 3 bases outside the gene matches. CDR3 length: 13 amino acids. From germline, CDR1 is SNHLY and CDR2 FYNNEI. The CDR3 protein is CASTPSGGETQYF. Here the CDR3 DNA reads TGTGCCAGCACCCCTAGCGGGGGGGAGACCCAGTACTTC.

V is TRBV9 and J is TRBJ1-1, with D possibly matching TRBD1 (6 bases). CDR1 and CDR2 (germline): SGDLS, YYNGEE. V was pared by 4 bases and J by 7 bases, with 11 bases between. The CDR3 extends over 12 amino acids. The CDR3 DNA reads as TGTGCCAGCAGCCCACTGGACAGTGAAGCTTTCTTT. Amino acid sequence: CASSPLDSEAFF. Supplemented by reference TRBV9 and TRBJ1-1, the full variable domain reads DSGVTQTPKHLITATGQRVTLRCSPRSGDLSVYWYQQSLDQGLQFLIQYYNGEERAKGNILERFSAQQFPDLHSELNLSSLELGDSALYFCASSPLDSEAFFGQGTRLTVV.

The chain carries TRBV28 and TRBJ2-7; a possible D gene is TRBD1 (6 bases). V shed 5 bases and J shed 2 bases, with 13 bases lying between them. Looked up from germline, CDR1 is MDHEN and CDR2 is SYDVKM. CDR3 length equals 14 residues. The CDR3 sequence is CASSLQGPAYEQYF. CDR3 sequence (DNA): TGTGCCAGCAGTCTACAGGGTCCTGCCTACGAGCAGTACTTC.

This chain joins TRBV9 and TRBJ1-3; D is uncertain. The CDR3 is 13 residues long. V was shortened by 0 bases and J by 6 bases, with 7 bases between the two germline ends. CDR1 and CDR2 (germline): SGDLS, YYNGEE. CDR3 DNA: TGTGCCAGCAGCGTAGCGTTAGTAAACACCATATATTTT. Amino acid sequence: CASSVALVNTIYF.

The chain uses TRBV6-1 and TRBJ2-5; the match to TRBD2 covers 11 bases. The V and J ends lost 6 bases and 5 bases, in that order; junction bases with no gene match: 5. Germline assignment: CDR1 MNHNS and CDR2 SASEGT. This CDR3 contains 14 residues. The CDR3 spells CASSVLAGGETQYF. The CDR3 region has the DNA TGTGCCAGCAGCGTCCTAGCGGGAGGCGAGACCCAGTACTTC.

The chain uses TRBV11-3 and TRBJ2-5, with 7 positions matching TRBD2. V dropped 1 base and J dropped 1; count of bases not matched to a gene: 0. The CDR3 totals 14 residues. Per the germline V gene, CDR1 is SGHNT and CDR2 is YENEEA. The CDR3 DNA sequence: TGTGCCAGCAGCTTAGGCGGGAGCCAAGAGACCCAGTACTTC. Translating gives CASSLGGSQETQYF.